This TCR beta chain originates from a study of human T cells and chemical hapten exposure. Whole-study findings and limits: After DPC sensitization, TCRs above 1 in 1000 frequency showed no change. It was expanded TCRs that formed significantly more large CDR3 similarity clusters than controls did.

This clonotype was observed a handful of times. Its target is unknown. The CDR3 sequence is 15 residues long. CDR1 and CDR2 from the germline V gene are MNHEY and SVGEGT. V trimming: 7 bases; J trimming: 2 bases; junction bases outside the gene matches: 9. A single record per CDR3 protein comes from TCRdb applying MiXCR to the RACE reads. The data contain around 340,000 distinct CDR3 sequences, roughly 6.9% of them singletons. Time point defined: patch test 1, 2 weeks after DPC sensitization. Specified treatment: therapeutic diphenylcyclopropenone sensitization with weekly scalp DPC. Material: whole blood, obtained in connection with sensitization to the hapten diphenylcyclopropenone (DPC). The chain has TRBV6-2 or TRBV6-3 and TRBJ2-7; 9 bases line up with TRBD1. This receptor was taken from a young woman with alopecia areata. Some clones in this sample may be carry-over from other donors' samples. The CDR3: CASISAGTGPYEQYF. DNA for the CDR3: TGTGCCAGCATTTCGGCCGGGACAGGGCCCTACGAGCAGTACTTC.